These T cell receptor beta chains were read from a single sample in a study of regulatory T cells in long-lasting Graves disease. TCRdb fed the multiplex PCR reads into MiXCR, producing one record per CDR3 protein. The data hold over 400,000 distinct CDR3 sequences, with about 14% observed a single time. This sample was shared with a second study, whose subject was T cells in Graves' hyperthyroidism and ophthalmopathy.

The sample in question was peripheral blood mononuclear cells (PBMCs), obtained at new diagnosis, from a patient treated with antithyroid drugs. These receptor sequences come from a woman aged 45-65 years with Graves disease. Both conserved end residues are part of each CDR3. Fields, in order: V gene, clone size, D gene, J gene, CDR3 protein, CDR3 DNA. D genes are given only for firm matches. Clone size is given for some rows only: seen once, a few or many times, or a class if the clone is expanded.

v_gene: TRBV27; abundance: NA; d_gene: NA; j_gene: TRBJ2-7; CDR3aa: CASKGQNSYEQYF; CDR3nt: TGTGCCAGCAAAGGGCAGAACTCCTACGAGCAGTACTTC
v_gene: TRBV7-2; abundance: NA; d_gene: TRBD2; j_gene: TRBJ2-1; CDR3aa: CASSWGTSGRNEQFF; CDR3nt: TGTGCCAGCAGCTGGGGGACTAGCGGGAGGAATGAGCAGTTCTTC
v_gene: TRBV5-1; abundance: few; d_gene: TRBD2; j_gene: TRBJ2-1; CDR3aa: CASSPPIREARGNEQFF; CDR3nt: TGCGCCAGCAGCCCTCCGATCCGGGAGGCCCGAGGTAATGAGCAGTTCTTC
v_gene: TRBV12-3/TRBV12-4; abundance: many; d_gene: TRBD1; j_gene: TRBJ1-1; CDR3aa: CASSFTGDVTEAFF; CDR3nt: TGTGCCAGCAGTTTCACAGGGGACGTGACTGAAGCTTTCTTT
v_gene: TRBV2; abundance: few; d_gene: TRBD2; j_gene: TRBJ2-1; CDR3aa: CASSSSGFLNEQFF; CDR3nt: TGTGCCAGCAGCTCTAGCGGGTTTTTAAATGAGCAGTTCTTC
v_gene: TRBV24-1; abundance: many; d_gene: NA; j_gene: TRBJ2-3; CDR3aa: CATRDGSTDTQYF; CDR3nt: TGTGCCACCCGGGACGGTAGCACAGATACGCAGTATTTT
v_gene: TRBV3-1; abundance: many; d_gene: NA; j_gene: TRBJ2-5; CDR3aa: CASSHNDLRWTQYF; CDR3nt: TGTGCCAGCAGCCATAACGACCTTAGGTGGACCCAGTACTTC
v_gene: TRBV6-4; abundance: NA; d_gene: NA; j_gene: TRBJ2-2; CDR3aa: CASNPNSNTGELFF; CDR3nt: TGTGCCAGCAACCCTAATTCAAACACCGGGGAGCTGTTTTTT
v_gene: TRBV7-9; abundance: many; d_gene: TRBD2; j_gene: TRBJ2-1; CDR3aa: CASSLAQILAGYNEQFF; CDR3nt: TGTGCCAGCAGCTTAGCGCAGATACTAGCGGGCTACAATGAGCAGTTCTTC
v_gene: TRBV28; abundance: many; d_gene: NA; j_gene: TRBJ2-1; CDR3aa: CASSSSGTRPSEQFF; CDR3nt: TGTGCCAGCTCCTCTAGTGGCACCCGACCGAGTGAGCAGTTCTTC
v_gene: TRBV19; abundance: many; d_gene: NA; j_gene: TRBJ1-6; CDR3aa: CASSIDRAAANSPLHF; CDR3nt: TGTGCCAGTAGTATAGATCGGGCGGCTGCAAATTCACCCCTCCACTTT
v_gene: TRBV20-1; abundance: few; d_gene: NA; j_gene: TRBJ1-2; CDR3aa: CSAHPADDLNYGYTF; CDR3nt: TGCAGTGCCCACCCCGCCGACGACCTTAACTATGGCTACACCTTC
v_gene: TRBV20-1; abundance: NA; d_gene: NA; j_gene: TRBJ2-2; CDR3aa: CSARGGPGEATGELFF; CDR3nt: TGCAGTGCTAGAGGGGGGCCAGGGGAGGCAACCGGGGAGCTGTTTTTT
v_gene: TRBV9; abundance: NA; d_gene: NA; j_gene: TRBJ2-7; CDR3aa: CASSVGGSGSRYEQYF; CDR3nt: TGTGCCAGCAGCGTAGGTGGCAGTGGAAGCCGCTACGAGCAGTACTTC